The entry below gives a single TCR beta chain sequence along with its context. In this sample, this clone turned up a few times. It lacks a known antigen. No base-level quality is on record; no much larger clone is a single base apart. Library preparation employed PCR. TCRdb names Illumina HiSeq 4000 as the instrument used. High-throughput sequencing was used to profile the TCR beta-chain CDR3 region of each patient. The paper's processing steps were these. Drawing on CDR3 differences between clinicopathological groups, the researchers built a classifier meant to tell apart patients with distant-metastatic papillary thyroid cancer. To measure repertoire diversity the researchers used the Shannon index, while the Morisita-Horn index served to gauge how similar the tumor and blood repertoires were. The public reads were quality trimmed at Q25 with fastp and then assembled into clones with MiXCR by TCRdb, keeping productive beta chains. Here the V and J calls rest on TCRdb's processing, not on the authors' analysis. This sample is represented by approximately 23,000 clones; more than 20% of them were singletons. The top ten clonotypes cover about 64% of the sample.

No patient had received any treatment before thyroid surgery. Using T-cell receptor beta sequencing, the study looked back at clinical samples from patients collected from the early 2010s to the late 2010s. The sample belongs to a study of metastatic and nonmetastatic thyroid tumors (dated by TCRdb to about 2020). With respect to the entire study: Repertoires were compared across peripheral blood and tumor or nodule tissue samples from malignant and benign thyroid patients.

General findings and caveats noted by the study authors: TCR beta diversity was reported as significantly higher in malignant tumors than in benign nodules, in both blood and tumor samples.

The CDR3 covers 15 residues, taking in both the cysteine and the phenylalanine. Left in the record is the CDR3 DNA by itself, 45 bases read in frame from the first base. Between the V and J ends, shortened by 7 bases and 3 bases respectively, the junction contains 19 bases. CDR1 and CDR2 were assigned from the germline V gene (reference sequence) as MNHEY and SMNVEV. The specimen sequenced was blood. The sequence derives from a male donor with papillary thyroid cancer or a benign thyroid nodule (not recorded which). Some clones in this sample may be carry-over from other donors' samples. This receptor chain uses TRBV27 and TRBJ2-7; the D call is possibly TRBD1 or TRBD2, each sharing 5 bases. In nucleotide form, the sequence is TGTGCCAGCACTGGGGGTACGGGATTGGGCTACGAGCAGTACTTC. Its protein is CASTGGTGLGYEQYF.